This T cell receptor beta chain was sequenced during a study of shared clonotypes between healthy human individuals. The CDR3 runs 14 residues. Sequencing used immunoSEQ multiplex PCR; TCRdb keeps in-frame clones, though not all of them. The sample yields some 2,000,000 clones, approximately 94% seen once. This chain uses TRBV21-1 with TRBJ2-2. TRBV21-1 is a known pseudogene. The receptor's source is a man between 18 and 35 years old in good health. Sequencing input: naive CD4+ T cells sorted from blood. The subset: CD45RA+ positively selected. The CDR3 sequence is CASSKRGLNGELFF. CDR3 sequence (DNA): TGTGCCAGCAGCAAACGGGGCCTTAACGGGGAGCTGTTTTTT.